These T cell receptor beta chains were read from a single sample in a study of identifying expanded T cells in peripheral blood. Only in-frame clones appear in the TCRdb table, and some are missing; sequencing was by immunoSEQ multiplex PCR. This repertoire shows about 58,000 clones, about four fifths found once; its top ten account for around a sixth. The sequenced sample was blood. Source of these receptors: a person aged 18 to 70 in good health. Both conserved end residues are part of each CDR3. Each record gives: CDR3 length, J gene, V gene, D gene, CDR3 protein. The D gene is left open where the match is weak.

13 | TRBJ1-1 | TRBV5-1 | NA | CASSRGGNTEAFF
15 | TRBJ1-2 | TRBV6-1 | NA | CASRANPPTLAGYTF
16 | TRBJ1-2 | TRBV5-5 | TRBD1 | CASSPREGQGYYGYTF
15 | TRBJ2-1 | TRBV5-1 | NA | CASSLEDSSYNEQFF
16 | TRBJ1-2 | TRBV9 | TRBD1 | CASSVFDRVGNYGYTF
15 | TRBJ1-3 | TRBV7-3 | NA | CASSNRDRSGNTIYF
11 | TRBJ2-3 | TRBV21-1 | NA | CASSTRDTQYF
12 | TRBJ1-1 | TRBV30 | TRBD1 | CAWNGQGLEAFF
14 | TRBJ2-1 | TRBV7-9 | NA | CASSSNSIYNEQFF
13 | TRBJ1-5 | TRBV30 | TRBD1 | CAWSAGDSQPQHF
12 | TRBJ2-1 | TRBV6-1 | NA | CASRMTGYEQFF